This T cell receptor (beta chain) comes out of a study of CXCR3-negative and CXCR3-positive naive CD8 T cells. Study-wide results and caveats: Memory CD8+ cells showed much lower diversity, while both naive subsets were comparably high. TRB CDR3s of CXCR3-positive naive cells were more hydrophobic than those of CXCR3-negative naive cells.

Via 5' RACE with UMI labels, TRB cDNA libraries were prepared. TCRdb re-called the 5' RACE reads and gives one entry per CDR3 protein, without DNA. This sample's clone table lists about 150,000 distinct CDR3 sequences. Remarks on this clonotype: Its specificity is unknown.

Germline values: CDR1 SEHNR, CDR2 FQNEAQ (reference sequence). This CDR3 is built from 15 residues. This chain joins TRBV7-9 and TRBJ2-1; checking the TCRdb D call of TRBD1 is not possible without DNA. The clonotype comes from a human donor in good health. Some clones in this sample may be carry-over from other donors' samples. The specimen was naive CXCR3+ CD8+ T cells from blood. Subset defined: CD45RO-CCR7+CD27+CD95- naive CD8+ T cells expressing CXCR3 (TNR3+). The CDR3 region is CASSFSGGNYNEQFF.